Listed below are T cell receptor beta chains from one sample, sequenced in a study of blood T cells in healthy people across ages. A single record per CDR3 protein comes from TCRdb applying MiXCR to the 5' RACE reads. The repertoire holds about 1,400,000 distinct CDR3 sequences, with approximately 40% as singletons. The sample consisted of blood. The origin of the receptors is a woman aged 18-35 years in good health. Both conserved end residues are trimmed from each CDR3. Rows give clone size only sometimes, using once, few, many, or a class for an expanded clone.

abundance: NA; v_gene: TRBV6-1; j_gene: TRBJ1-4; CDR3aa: ASSPTGAPNEKLF
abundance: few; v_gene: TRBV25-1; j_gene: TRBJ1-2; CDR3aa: ASSEIGRSYGYT
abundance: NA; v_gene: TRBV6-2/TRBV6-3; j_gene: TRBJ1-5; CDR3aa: ASKIDGTRYQPQH
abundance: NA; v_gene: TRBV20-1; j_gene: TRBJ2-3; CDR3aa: SAQTGGGSITDTQY
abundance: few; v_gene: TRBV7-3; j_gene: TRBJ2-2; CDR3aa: ASSQGASNTGELF
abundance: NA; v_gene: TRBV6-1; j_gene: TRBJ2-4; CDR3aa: ASSRRASGYNEQY
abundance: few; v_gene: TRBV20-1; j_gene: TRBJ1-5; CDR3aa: SAAGQQPDQPQH
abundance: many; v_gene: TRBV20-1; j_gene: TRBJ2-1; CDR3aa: SARVQDLWEF
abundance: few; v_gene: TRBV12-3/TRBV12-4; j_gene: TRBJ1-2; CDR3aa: ATWGGINYGYT
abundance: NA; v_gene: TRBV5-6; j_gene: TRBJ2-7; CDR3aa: ASSRKAGSSYEQY
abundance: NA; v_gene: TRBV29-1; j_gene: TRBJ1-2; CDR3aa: SVAGTNGYT
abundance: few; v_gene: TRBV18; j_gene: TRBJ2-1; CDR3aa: ASSPAGLGNEQF
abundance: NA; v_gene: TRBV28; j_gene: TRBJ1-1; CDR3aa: ASRPITEAF
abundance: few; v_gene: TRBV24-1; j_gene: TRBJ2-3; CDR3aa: ATSGGTGDFTDTQY
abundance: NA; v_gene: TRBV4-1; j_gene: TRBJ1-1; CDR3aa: ASSQGVEGFMGQGRPNTEAF
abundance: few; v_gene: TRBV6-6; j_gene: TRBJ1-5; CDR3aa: ATKARGEYSNQPQH
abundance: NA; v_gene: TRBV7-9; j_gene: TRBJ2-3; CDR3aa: ASSLLAGGRGTDTQY
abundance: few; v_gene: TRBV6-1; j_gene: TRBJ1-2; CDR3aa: ASSVLGGDYGYT
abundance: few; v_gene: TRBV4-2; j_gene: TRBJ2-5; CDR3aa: ASSQTIAGQETQY
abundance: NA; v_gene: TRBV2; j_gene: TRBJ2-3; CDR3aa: ASSEPATGTDTQY
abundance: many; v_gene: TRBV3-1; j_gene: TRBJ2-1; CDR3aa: ASSPMTGANEQF
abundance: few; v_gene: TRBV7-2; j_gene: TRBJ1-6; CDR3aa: ASSLGDRVDVPSPLH
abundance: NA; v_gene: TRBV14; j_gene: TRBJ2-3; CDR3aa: ASTSGNTDTQY
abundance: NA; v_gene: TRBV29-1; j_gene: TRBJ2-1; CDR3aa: SVPGQNYNGETQF
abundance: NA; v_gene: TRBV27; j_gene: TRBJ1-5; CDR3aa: ASSYRDRGLDSNQPQH
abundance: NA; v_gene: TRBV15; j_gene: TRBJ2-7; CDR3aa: ATRAGGSSYEQY
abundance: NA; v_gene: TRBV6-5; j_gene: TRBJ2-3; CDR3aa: ASSYSNSGRGYTQY
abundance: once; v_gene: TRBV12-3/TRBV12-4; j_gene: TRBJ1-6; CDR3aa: ASSFSGKYNSPLH
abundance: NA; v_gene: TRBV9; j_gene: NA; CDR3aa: ASSSEGVSSGPYEQY
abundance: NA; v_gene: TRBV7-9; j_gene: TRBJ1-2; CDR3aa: ASSFPGTGDDGYT
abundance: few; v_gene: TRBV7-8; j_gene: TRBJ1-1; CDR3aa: ASSLEAGTEAF
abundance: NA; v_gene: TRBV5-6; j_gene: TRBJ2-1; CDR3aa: ASSWDSSPYNEQF
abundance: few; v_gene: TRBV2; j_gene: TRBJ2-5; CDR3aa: ASSEAQVGGETQY
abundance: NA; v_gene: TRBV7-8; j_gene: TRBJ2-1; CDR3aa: ASSLTRGVGNEQF
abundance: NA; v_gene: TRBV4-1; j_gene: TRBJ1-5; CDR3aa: ASSQDNGEDAQPQH
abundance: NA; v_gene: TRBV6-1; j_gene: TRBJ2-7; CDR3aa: ASSETVSYEQY
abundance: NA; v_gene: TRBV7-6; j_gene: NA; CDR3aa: ASSLAAGEVEQY
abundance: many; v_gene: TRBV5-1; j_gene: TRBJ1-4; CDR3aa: ASSLLFQGSANEKLF
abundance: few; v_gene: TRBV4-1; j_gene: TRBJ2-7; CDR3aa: ASSQPRQSLTSYEQY
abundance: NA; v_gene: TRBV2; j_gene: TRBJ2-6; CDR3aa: ASRYSQGAYSGANVLT
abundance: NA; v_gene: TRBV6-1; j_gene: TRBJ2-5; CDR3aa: ASSAASKGGTQY
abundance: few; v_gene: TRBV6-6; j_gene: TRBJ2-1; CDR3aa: ASSKTTSGSYNEQF